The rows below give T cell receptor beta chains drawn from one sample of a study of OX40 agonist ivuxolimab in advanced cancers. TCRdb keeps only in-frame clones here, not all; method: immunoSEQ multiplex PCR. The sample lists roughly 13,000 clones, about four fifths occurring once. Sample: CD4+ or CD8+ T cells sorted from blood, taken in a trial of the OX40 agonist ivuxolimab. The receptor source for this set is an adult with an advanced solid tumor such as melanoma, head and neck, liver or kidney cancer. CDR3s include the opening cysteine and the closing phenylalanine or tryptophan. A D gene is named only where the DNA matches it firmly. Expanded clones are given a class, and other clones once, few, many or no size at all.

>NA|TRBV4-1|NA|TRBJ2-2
CASSQETGELFF
TGCGCCAGCAGCCAAGAAACCGGGGAGCTGTTTTTT
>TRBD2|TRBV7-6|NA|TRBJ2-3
CASTLAGATDTQYF
TGTGCCAGCACCTTAGCGGGAGCGACAGATACGCAGTATTTT
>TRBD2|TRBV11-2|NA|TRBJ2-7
CASSFFPSGSHEQYF
TGTGCCAGCAGCTTTTTTCCTAGCGGGAGCCACGAGCAGTACTTC
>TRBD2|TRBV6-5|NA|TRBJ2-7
CASSGGLAGSYEQYF
TGTGCCAGCAGTGGGGGACTAGCGGGATCCTACGAGCAGTACTTC
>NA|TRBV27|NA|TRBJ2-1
CASSGRLSSYNEQFF
TGTGCCAGCAGCGGACGCCTAAGCTCCTACAATGAGCAGTTCTTC
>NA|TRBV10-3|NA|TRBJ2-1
CAISEPARVGNGPSYNEQFF
TGTGCCATCAGTGAGCCCGCCCGGGTCGGGAACGGCCCGTCCTACAATGAGCAGTTCTTC
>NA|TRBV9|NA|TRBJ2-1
CASSSGGAHNEQFF
TGTGCCAGCAGCTCAGGAGGAGCCCACAATGAGCAGTTCTTC
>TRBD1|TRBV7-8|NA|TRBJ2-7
CASSSYRGAYEQYF
TGTGCCAGCAGCTCCTACAGGGGTGCCTACGAGCAGTACTTC
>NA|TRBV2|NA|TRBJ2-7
CASTDSSYEQYF
TGTGCCAGCACCGACAGTTCCTACGAGCAGTACTTC
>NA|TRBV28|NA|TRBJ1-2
CASSLQTRYGYTF
TGTGCCAGCTCCCTACAGACACGCTATGGCTACACCTTC
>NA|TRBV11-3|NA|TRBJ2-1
CASSLGTVQFF
TGTGCCAGCAGCTTAGGGACAGTACAGTTCTTC
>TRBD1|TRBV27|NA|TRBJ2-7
CASRDGQGSYEQYF
TGTGCCAGCAGAGATGGACAGGGATCCTACGAGCAGTACTTC
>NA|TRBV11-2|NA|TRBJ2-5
CASSLVWAVQETQYF
TGTGCCAGCAGCTTAGTTTGGGCTGTTCAAGAGACCCAGTACTTC
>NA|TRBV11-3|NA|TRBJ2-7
CASSLGGQFDYSYF
TGTGCCAGCAGCTTAGGAGGACAGTTTGATTATTCGTACTTC
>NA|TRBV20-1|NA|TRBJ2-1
CSASTGTRQFF
TGCAGTGCCAGTACCGGGACCCGGCAGTTCTTC
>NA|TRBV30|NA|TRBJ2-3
CAWGPTPGRGRDTQYF
TGTGCCTGGGGTCCCACGCCGGGTCGCGGCAGGGATACGCAGTATTTT
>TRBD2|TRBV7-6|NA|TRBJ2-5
CASSLWSGGAETQYF
TGTGCCAGCAGCTTGTGGAGCGGGGGGGCGGAGACCCAGTACTTC
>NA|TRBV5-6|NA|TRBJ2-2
CASSLGLADGELFF
TGTGCCAGCAGCTTGGGGCTAGCTGACGGGGAGCTGTTTTTT
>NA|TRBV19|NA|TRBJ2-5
CASSISLGETQYF
TGTGCCAGTAGTATTAGCTTGGGGGAGACCCAGTACTTC
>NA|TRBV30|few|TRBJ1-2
CAWSETSNYGYTF
TGTGCCTGGAGTGAAACATCTAACTATGGCTACACCTTC
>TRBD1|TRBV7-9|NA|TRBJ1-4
CASTRQGPNEKLFF
TGTGCCAGCACCAGACAGGGACCTAATGAAAAACTGTTTTTT
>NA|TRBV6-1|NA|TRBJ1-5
CASGWPQHF
TGTGCCAGCGGGTGGCCCCAGCATTTT
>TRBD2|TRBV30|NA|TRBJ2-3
CAWSSGGASTDTQYF
TGTGCCTGGAGCTCGGGAGGGGCTAGCACAGATACGCAGTATTTT
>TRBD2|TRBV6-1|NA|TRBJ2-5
CASSEAPSGGKTQYF
TGTGCCAGCAGTGAAGCCCCTAGCGGGGGTAAGACCCAGTACTTC
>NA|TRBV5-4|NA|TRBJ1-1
CASKGDTGNTEAFF
TGTGCCAGCAAAGGGGACACGGGGAACACTGAAGCTTTCTTT
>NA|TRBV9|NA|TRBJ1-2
CASSVEGDYGYTF
TGTGCCAGCAGCGTAGAAGGGGACTATGGCTACACCTTC
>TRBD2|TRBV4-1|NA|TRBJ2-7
CAGSQDGDYYEQYF
TGCGCCGGCAGCCAAGATGGGGACTACTACGAGCAGTACTTC
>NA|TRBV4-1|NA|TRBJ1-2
CASSQDRGANYGYTF
TGCGCCAGCAGCCAAGATCGGGGAGCTAACTATGGCTACACCTTC
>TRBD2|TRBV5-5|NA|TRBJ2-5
CASSRGLAGAGETQYF
TGTGCCAGCAGCAGGGGACTAGCGGGAGCGGGGGAGACCCAGTACTTC
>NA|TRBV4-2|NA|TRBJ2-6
CASSPPALKPNVLTF
TGTGCCAGCAGTCCTCCAGCCTTAAAGCCCAACGTCCTGACTTTC
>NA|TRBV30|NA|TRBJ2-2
CAWSGGGKGLYGELFF
TGTGCCTGGAGTGGTGGCGGGAAAGGACTGTACGGGGAGCTGTTTTTT
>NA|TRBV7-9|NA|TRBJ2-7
CASTDITYEQYF
TGTGCCAGCACGGACATTACCTACGAGCAGTACTTC
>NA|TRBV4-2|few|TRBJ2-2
CASSQDGGGELFF
TGTGCCAGCAGCCAAGATGGGGGCGGGGAGCTGTTTTTT
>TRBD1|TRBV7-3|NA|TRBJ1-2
CASSQDMGTGGAGGYTF
TGCGCCAGCAGCCAAGATATGGGGACAGGGGGCGCGGGTGGCTACACCTTC
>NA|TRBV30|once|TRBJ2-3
CASDGGADTQYF
TGTGCCTCGGACGGAGGGGCCGATACGCAGTATTTT
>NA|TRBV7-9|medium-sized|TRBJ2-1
CASSRNEQFF
TGTGCCAGCAGCCGCAATGAGCAGTTCTTC
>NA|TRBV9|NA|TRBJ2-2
CASSVGGGTGELFF
TGTGCCAGCAGCGTAGGAGGGGGCACCGGGGAGCTGTTTTTT
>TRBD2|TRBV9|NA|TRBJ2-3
CASSFSGGSTDTQYF
TGTGCCAGCAGCTTTAGCGGGGGAAGCACAGATACGCAGTATTTT
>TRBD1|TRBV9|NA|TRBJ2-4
CASSVAYRGDIQYF
TGTGCCAGCAGCGTAGCCTACAGGGGAGACATTCAGTACTTC
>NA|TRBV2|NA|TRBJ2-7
CASLGGEQYF
TGTGCCAGCCTAGGGGGCGAGCAGTACTTC
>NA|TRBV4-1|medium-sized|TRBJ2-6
CASSQANPGANVLTF
TGCGCCAGCAGCCAAGCCAACCCTGGGGCCAACGTCCTGACTTTC
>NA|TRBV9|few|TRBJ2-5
CASSVGNGGGQETQYF
TGTGCCAGCAGCGTAGGAAACGGGGGAGGCCAAGAGACCCAGTACTTC
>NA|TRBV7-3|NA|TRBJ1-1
CASSATEGGRTEAFF
TGTGCCAGCAGCGCCACTGAGGGCGGTCGCACTGAAGCTTTCTTT
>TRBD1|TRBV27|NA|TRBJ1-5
CASSTRQGVTQPQHF
TGTGCCAGCAGTACCCGACAGGGGGTAACTCAGCCCCAGCATTTT
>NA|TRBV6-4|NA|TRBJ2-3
CASSDTYSTDTQYF
TGTGCCAGCAGTGACACTTACAGCACAGATACGCAGTATTTT
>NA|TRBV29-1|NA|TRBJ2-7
CSVERGAGTAYEQYF
TGCAGCGTTGAACGTGGGGCAGGGACGGCGTACGAGCAGTACTTC
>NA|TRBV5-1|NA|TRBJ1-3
CASRELNTIYF
TGCGCCAGCAGAGAACTTAACACCATATATTTT
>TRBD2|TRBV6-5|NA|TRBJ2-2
CASTDLGGSVGELFF
TGTGCCAGCACCGATCTGGGCGGGAGCGTCGGGGAGCTGTTTTTT
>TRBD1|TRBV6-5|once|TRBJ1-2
CASSTPGQGLYGYTF
TGTGCCAGCAGTACGCCGGGACAGGGACTATATGGCTACACCTTC
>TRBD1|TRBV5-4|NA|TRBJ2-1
CASSDSGTGGKHEQFF
TGTGCCAGCAGCGACTCCGGGACAGGGGGCAAACATGAGCAGTTCTTC
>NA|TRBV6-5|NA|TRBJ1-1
CASSYSRWLGDTEAFF
TGTGCCAGCAGTTACTCTCGGTGGTTAGGGGACACTGAAGCTTTCTTT
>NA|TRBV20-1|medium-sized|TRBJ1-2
CSAPGPWGYTF
TGCAGTGCCCCGGGCCCCTGGGGCTACACCTTC
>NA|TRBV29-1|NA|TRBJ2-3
CSVEPGGPDTQYF
TGCAGCGTTGAGCCAGGGGGGCCAGATACGCAGTATTTT
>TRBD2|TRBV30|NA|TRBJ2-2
CAWSGAGDAGELFF
TGTGCCTGGAGTGGAGCGGGGGATGCCGGGGAGCTGTTTTTT